The text below deals with one TCR beta chain. No antigen is known for it. These data belong to a study of cytomegalovirus exposure and HLA in healthy donors. Findings and limits, study-wide: TCR beta sequences reportedly predicted most subjects' HLA-A and HLA-B alleles accurately. The number of N-insertions in an Asian-associated ancestry cluster was reportedly below the roughly 670-donor mean in a later analysis. The later analysis indicated that the majority of CMV-associated TCR beta chains appeared HLA-restricted.

PCR was performed using 60 Vbeta and 13 Jbeta primers. The repertoire was sequenced with immunoSEQ multiplex PCR; TCRdb's copy has only in-frame clones and lacks some. The data hold about 160,000 clones, with around nine tenths observed a single time. Trimming stripped 0 bases from V and 13 bases from J, with 10 bases between. This CDR3 is 12 amino acids long. Germline V lookup: CDR1 SGHVS, CDR2 FQNEAQ. The receptor's source is a woman aged 18 to 35 in good health and CMV-seronegative. The chain links TRBV7-8 to TRBJ2-1; D not resolved. Sequenced sample: PBMCs. The chain's CDR3 is CASSLADGPQFF. The DNA for the CDR3 is TGTGCCAGCAGCTTAGCGGATGGGCCCCAGTTCTTC.